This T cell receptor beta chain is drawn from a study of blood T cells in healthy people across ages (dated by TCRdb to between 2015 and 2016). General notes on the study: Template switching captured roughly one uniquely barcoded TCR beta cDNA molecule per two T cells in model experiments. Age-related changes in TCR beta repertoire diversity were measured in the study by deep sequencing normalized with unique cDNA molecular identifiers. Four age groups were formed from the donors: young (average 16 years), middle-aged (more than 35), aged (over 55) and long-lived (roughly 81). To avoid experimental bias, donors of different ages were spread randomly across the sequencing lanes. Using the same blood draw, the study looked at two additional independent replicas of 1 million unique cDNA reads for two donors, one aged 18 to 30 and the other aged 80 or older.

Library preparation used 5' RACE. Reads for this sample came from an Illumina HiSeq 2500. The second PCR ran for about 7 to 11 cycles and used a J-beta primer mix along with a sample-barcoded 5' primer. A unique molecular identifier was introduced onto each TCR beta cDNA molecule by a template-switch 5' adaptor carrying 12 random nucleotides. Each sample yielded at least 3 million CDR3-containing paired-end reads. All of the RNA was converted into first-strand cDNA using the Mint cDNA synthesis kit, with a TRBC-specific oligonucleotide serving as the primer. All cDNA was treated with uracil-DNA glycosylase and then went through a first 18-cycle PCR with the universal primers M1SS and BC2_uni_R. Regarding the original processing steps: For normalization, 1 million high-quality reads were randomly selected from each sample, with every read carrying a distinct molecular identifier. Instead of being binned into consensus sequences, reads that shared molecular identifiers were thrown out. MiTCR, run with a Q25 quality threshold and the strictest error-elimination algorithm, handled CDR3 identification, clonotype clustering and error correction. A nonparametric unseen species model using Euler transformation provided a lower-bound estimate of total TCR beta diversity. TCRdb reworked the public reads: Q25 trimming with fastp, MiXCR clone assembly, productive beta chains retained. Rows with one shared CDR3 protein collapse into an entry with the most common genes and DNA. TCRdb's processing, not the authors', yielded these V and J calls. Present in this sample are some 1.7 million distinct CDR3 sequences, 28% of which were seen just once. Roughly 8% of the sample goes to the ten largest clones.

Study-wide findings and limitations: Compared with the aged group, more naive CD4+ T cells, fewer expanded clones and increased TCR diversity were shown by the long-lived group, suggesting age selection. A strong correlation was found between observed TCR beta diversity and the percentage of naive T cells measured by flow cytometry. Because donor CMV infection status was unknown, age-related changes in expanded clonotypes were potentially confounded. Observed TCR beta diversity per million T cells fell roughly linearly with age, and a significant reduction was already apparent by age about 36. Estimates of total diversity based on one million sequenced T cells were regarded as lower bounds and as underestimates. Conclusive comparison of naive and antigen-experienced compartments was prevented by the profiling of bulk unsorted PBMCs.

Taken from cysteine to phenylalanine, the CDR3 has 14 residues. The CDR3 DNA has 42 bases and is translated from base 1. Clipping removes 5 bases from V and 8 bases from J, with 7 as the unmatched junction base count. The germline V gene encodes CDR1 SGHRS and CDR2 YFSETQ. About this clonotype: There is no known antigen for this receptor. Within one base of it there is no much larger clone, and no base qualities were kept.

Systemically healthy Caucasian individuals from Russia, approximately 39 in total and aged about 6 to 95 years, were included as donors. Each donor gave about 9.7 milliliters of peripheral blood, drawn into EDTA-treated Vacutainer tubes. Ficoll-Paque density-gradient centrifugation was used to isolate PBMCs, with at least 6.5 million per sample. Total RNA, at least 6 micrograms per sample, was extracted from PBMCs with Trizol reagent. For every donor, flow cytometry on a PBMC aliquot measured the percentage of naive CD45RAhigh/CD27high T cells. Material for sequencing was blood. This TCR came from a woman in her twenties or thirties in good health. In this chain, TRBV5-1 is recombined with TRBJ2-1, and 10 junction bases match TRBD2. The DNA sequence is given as TGCGCCAGCAGAAACCCCAGCGGGGGGGATGAGCAGTTCTTC. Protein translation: CASRNPSGGDEQFF.